This T cell receptor (beta chain) was profiled in a study of T cells in Graves' hyperthyroidism and ophthalmopathy (dated by TCRdb to the late 2010s). About the full investigation: Peripheral blood was sampled at the time of initial diagnosis, prior to any treatment. A discovery cohort of around 98 patients, about 44 with Graves' ophthalmopathy and 57 with stable Graves' hyperthyroidism, was used to find distinguishing TCR V-J signatures. Whether ophthalmopathy could be predicted prospectively was tested in an independent validation cohort made up of roughly 19 hyperthyroidism patients plus 17 patients who later progressed to ophthalmopathy. For training and testing, the approximately 97 patients in the discovery cohort were randomly divided in a 7:3 ratio. In addition, the study compared T-cell repertoires in thyroid tissue and in blood from several Graves' hyperthyroidism patients. Once sampling was done, hyperthyroidism patients were given methimazole at a starting dose of 30 mg daily, whereas ophthalmopathy patients were given high-dose intravenous methylprednisolone. According to the paper, TCR Vbeta CDR3 sequencing was carried out on 135 peripheral blood samples, which came from fewer than 50 ophthalmopathy, 80 or so hyperthyroidism and about 17 progressor patients. What the authors observed across the whole study: A model built on a 13 V-J signature distinguished ophthalmopathy from stable hyperthyroidism, reaching about 89% sensitivity and under 84% specificity in cross-validation and 80%/75% in testing. No statistical method was used to fix the sample size in advance, and group allocation was not hidden from the investigators. In validation, the model predicted progression to ophthalmopathy with 55% to 71% sensitivity and over 72% specificity, a median of 6.5 months before onset. Most expanded thyroid clonotypes (frequency above 0.001) were also detected in blood, a finding suggesting that blood repertoires may reflect thyroid immune responses.

Ophthalmopathy patients had moderately to severely active disease, Clinical Activity Score of at least 3, NOSPECS grade of at least 4, and duration under 3 months. The study excluded patients with uncontrolled infections, other autoimmune diseases, pregnancy or lactation. Diagnoses relied on clinical symptoms, serum thyroxine and TRAb, thyroid ultrasound and orbital computed tomography. Ficoll-Paque density gradient centrifugation was used to isolate PBMCs from about 10 ml of fresh peripheral blood. Trizol reagent was used to extract total RNA, and RNA quality was then checked on an Agilent 2100 Bioanalyzer. Turning to this clonotype: Its antigen has not been determined. Base qualities are not provided; no much larger clone lies one nucleotide away.

Amplification of TCR beta CDR3 regions was carried out from RNA transcripts. The first round of RT-PCR for the TCR CDR3 was performed with the HTBI primer set and the Qiagen OneStep RT-PCR kit. Libraries were constructed in a second round of multiplex PCR, after which size selection and purification were carried out. Paired-end sequencing of the libraries was performed with 100 bp reads on an Illumina HiSeq2000. Under the source paper's analysis protocol: SOAPnuke was used to process the raw data, throwing out any read that contained adapters or uncalled bases, had a mean Phred below 15, or lacked an exact constant-primer or identifier match. COPE v1.2.5 was used to merge high-quality paired reads, and clonotypes were defined as unique nucleotide sequences. MiTCR v1.1 was used to align clonotypes to the IMGT TRBV, TRBD and TRBJ reference segments. Analysis was restricted to V-J combinations with a frequency above 0.0001, which covered 98% to 99.2% of repertoires. The TCS score was defined as F50 (clonal expansion) divided by E x V (chaos), with BLOSUM62-based TCRdist calculated between CDR3 peptides within each V-J. Welch's t-statistics and random forest reduced 450 to 600 V-J features to about 12, which were used in a naive Bayes classifier (R e1071). TCRdb reanalyzed the raw reads on its own, using fastp at Q25 for trimming and MiXCR for clone calling, and kept in-frame beta chains. CDR3 protein sequences are deduplicated, and each keeps its most common genes and DNA. These V and J calls rely on TCRdb rather than the paper's analysis. This sample is represented by about half a million distinct CDR3 sequences; 20% of them were singletons. 45% to 50% of the sample comes from the top ten.

From the cysteine up to the phenylalanine, the CDR3 has a length of 13 residues. CDR3 DNA is the only sequence kept; it has 39 bases, read in frame from the first base. CDR1 SEHNR and CDR2 FQNEAQ are derived from the germline V gene (reference sequence). The trim is 5 bases for V and 4 bases for J, with a gap of 11 bases between the germline ends. This TCR was sampled from a man aged 40-49 years with Graves' ophthalmopathy. The chain joins TRBV7-9 to TRBJ1-2, with no D gene named confidently. The sequenced sample consisted of blood. CDR3 loop: CASSLYEGYGYTF. The nucleotide sequence reads TGTGCCAGCAGCCTATATGAGGGCTATGGCTACACCTTC.